This TCR beta chain was captured in a study of regulatory T cells in long-lasting Graves disease. The wider study: Those with persistent Graves' disease had received antithyroid drugs for over 5 years with positive TSH receptor antibodies.

HTBI primers from iRepertoire and Arm-PCR of CDR3 regions yielded the TCR beta libraries. Study processing details: The identification of 62 TRBV and 11 to 15 TRBJ segments was made across samples. A single record per CDR3 protein comes from TCRdb applying MiXCR to the multiplex PCR reads. For this entry, the V and J calls and clone size follow TCRdb and not the study's own pipeline. The table lists approximately 400,000 distinct CDR3 sequences, roughly 25% of them singletons, with around 30% in the top ten. Time point indicated: persistent/refractory GD, antithyroid drugs over 5 years with positive TRAb. The authors made the TCR library using RNA they extracted from PBMCs. Worth noting for this clonotype: Its antigen is still unknown.

Germline V lookup: CDR1 SGHKS, CDR2 YYEKEE (reference sequence). The CDR3 has 13 residues. J was trimmed by 9 bases and V by 1 base; bases with no gene match: 5. Findings and limits, study-wide: Persistent disease preferred TRBV28, TRBJ1-2 and TRBJ2-5; new disease, TRBV20-1 and TRBJ2-1. Relative to new patients (roughly 970), persistent patients exhibited greater sharing of public clonotypes (around 2,700).

This TCR was sampled from a woman aged 40 to 55 with Graves disease. The chain has TRBV5-5 and TRBJ2-3; 7 bases are shared with TRBD1. The starting material was peripheral blood mononuclear cells (PBMCs), obtained when the disease was refractory, from a patient treated with antithyroid drugs. The CDR3 region has the DNA TGTGCCAGCAGCTTGAACAGGGGCGAGACGCAGTATTTT. Amino acid sequence: CASSLNRGETQYF.